This TCR beta chain came from a study of T cells after posttransplantation cyclophosphamide. The study's findings and limits: Blood and skin or GI T cell repertoires showed limited TRB overlap.

Generated by immunoSEQ multiplex PCR, the TCRdb table keeps only in-frame clones and is missing some. Listed for the sample are tens of thousands of clones, none seen a single time. This clone showed up just a few times. The antigen is unknown. The germline gives CDR1 SQVTM, CDR2 ANQGSEA. V was pared by 4 bases and J by 3 bases, with 18 bases between. The CDR3 loop spans 16 amino acids. The clonotype comes from a middle-aged man in good health, CMV-negative, and a related stem cell transplant donor. Sequenced input: PBMCs. The chain is built from TRBV29-1 and TRBJ2-2; the D is unclear. Here the CDR3 reads CSVVVLFGPYTGELFF. As DNA, the CDR3 is TGCAGCGTTGTTGTGTTATTCGGTCCATACACCGGGGAGCTGTTTTTT.